This TCR beta chain was sequenced in a study of T cell responses to AZD1222 COVID-19 vaccine. Study as a whole: The study pooled second doses at about 4 or about 12 weeks. Study-wide points: Targeting of unmutated variant regions was reportedly seen in nearly half of spike-specific TCRs. Sampled repertoires all dated from after the peak T cell response. Recipients of AZD1222 seropositive at baseline numbered only 6 or 7.

Clones were read by immunoSEQ multiplex PCR, and TCRdb kept only the in-frame ones, dropping some. Of tens of thousands of clones listed, 90% are singletons. This clone occurred a few times. No antigen is known for it. Trimming at V came to 0 bases and at J to 8 bases, leaving 6 bases not matched to a gene. This CDR3 has 15 residues. Per germline, CDR1 SGHKS and CDR2 YYEKEE (reference sequence). Here the sequenced sample was peripheral blood, taken on day 0 of AZD1222 vaccination. The receptor was derived from an adult in good health. The chain has TRBV5-5 and TRBJ1-2; 11 bases match TRBD1. The CDR3 nucleotides read TGTGCCAGCAGCTTGGTGGGGACAGGGGGTAGGGGCTACACCTTC. Amino acids: CASSLVGTGGRGYTF.